These 5 T cell receptor beta chains share one sample of origin, sequenced in a study of cytomegalovirus exposure and HLA in healthy donors. Use of 60 Vbeta and 13 Jbeta primers characterized the PCR. Here immunoSEQ multiplex PCR was the method, and the copy in TCRdb shows in-frame clones only, minus some. The table shows over 100,000 clones, with over 60% occurring only once. The sample was PBMCs. Receptors were obtained from a man aged 30 to 45 in good health and CMV-seropositive.

This chain connects TRBV13 to TRBJ1-1; D perhaps matches TRBD1 (5 bases). This CDR3 spans 12 amino acids. Trimming stripped 5 bases from V and 6 bases from J, with 10 bases between. Germline loops: CDR1 PRHDT, CDR2 FYEKMQ (reference sequence). CDR3 coding DNA: TGTGCCAGCAGCGTCTTAGGGGCTGAAGCTTTCTTT. Encoded protein: CASSVLGAEAFF.

The V gene is TRBV4-1, the J gene TRBJ2-7; TRBD1 might be the D (6 bases). The CDR3 is made up of 14 amino acids. Trimming cost V 3 bases and J 3 bases, with 12 bases left between them. The germline gives CDR1 MGHRA, CDR2 YSYEKL. CDR3 region: CASSHSQGIYEQYF. In DNA, the CDR3 is TGCGCCAGCAGCCATTCACAGGGAATCTACGAGCAGTACTTC.

The chain couples TRBV2 to TRBJ2-3; 14 bases agree with TRBD2. The germline CDR1 and CDR2 sequences are SNHLY and FYNNEI. The CDR3 is 18 amino acids. The junction had 7 bases not matched to a gene; V was cut back by 1 base and J by 4 bases. The CDR3 DNA reads TGTGCCAGCAGTGAAGGGGCTGGGACTAGCGGGGGCGCAGATACGCAGTATTTT. The encoded protein is CASSEGAGTSGGADTQYF.

This chain connects TRBV7-2 to TRBJ1-5, with a tentative D call TRBD1 (6 bases). Between the trimmed V and J ends, which lost 4 bases and 5 bases, there was a span of 12 bases. The V gene's germline CDR1 is SGHTA and CDR2 FQGNSA. The length of the CDR3 is 14 residues. CDR3 sequence (DNA): TGTGCCAGCAGCTCAGGGACACTCTATCAGCCCCAGCATTTT. This sequence encodes CASSSGTLYQPQHF.

The CDR3 region is CASSIQGGRGSGANVLTF. As DNA, the CDR3 is TGTGCCAGCAGCATTCAAGGGGGTAGGGGATCTGGGGCCAACGTCCTGACTTTC. The chain is built from TRBV7-3 and TRBJ2-6, with D perhaps matching TRBD1 (6 bases). Trimming removed 5 bases from V and 1 base from J, with 18 bases in between. Germline V CDR1 and CDR2: SGHTA, FQGTGA. CDR3 size: 18 residues.